This T cell receptor beta chain comes out of a study of T-cell memory formation after mild COVID-19. Looking at the study overall: TCR clusters were largely donor specific.

This clonotype was counted a few times. Researchers used 5'RACE with constant-segment primers to make TCR alpha and TCR beta cDNA libraries that carry sample barcodes and UMIs. MiXCR, run by TCRdb on the 5' RACE reads, gives a single entry per CDR3 protein. The table has about 270,000 distinct CDR3 sequences, roughly 18% seen once; the top ten hold 23%. The receptor's source is a young man who had mild COVID-19 (a few samples of this study predate the infection). Cell type and time point are not known. Source material: PBMCs or a T cell subset sorted from them (not recorded which).

CDR3: CASRSQGSGENIQYF. The DNA of the CDR3 is TGTGCCAGCAGATCACAGGGGTCCGGGGAAAACATTCAGTACTTC. This chain connects TRBV12-3 or TRBV12-4 to TRBJ2-4, with 7 positions matching TRBD1. This CDR3 comprises 15 residues. V was clipped by 6 bases and J by 5 bases; unmatched bases: 10.